Below are 21 T cell receptor beta chains sequenced from a single sample in a study of CD8+CD57+ T cells in acquired aplastic anemia. TCR beta VDJ combinations and CDR3 sequences were profiled from genomic DNA. TCRdb recomputed calls from the reads with MiXCR, one row per CDR3 protein. The table lists approximately 130,000 distinct CDR3 sequences, 40% to 45% of them singletons, with 8% to 8.5% in the top ten. The sample comprised sorted CD4+, CD8+, or CD8+CD57+ T cells (not recorded which) from PBMCs. Receptors were obtained from a human donor in good health, serving as a control.

The rearrangement uses TRBV18 and TRBJ1-5; D is perhaps TRBD1 (5 bases). Germline CDR1 and CDR2: KGHSH and LQKENI. The CDR3 extends over 13 amino acids. V was shortened by 3 bases and J by 5 bases, with 8 bases between the two germline ends. The CDR3 DNA reads as TGTGCCAGCTCACCTGCGGGGGATCAGCCCCAGCATTTT. Amino acids: CASSPAGDQPQHF.

About this clonotype itself: This clone may be a read error of a much larger clone one base away. The CDR3 does not end in the conserved phenylalanine or tryptophan, so this is likely a read error. V and J are TRBV2 and TRBJ1-6; possibly TRBD1 for D (6 bases). There are 14 residues in the CDR3. CDR1 SNHLY and CDR2 FYNNEI come from the germline V gene. Trimming cost V 8 bases and J 6 bases, with 14 bases left between them. The CDR3 spells CASSRGGGNSPLHS. CDR3 nucleotide sequence: TGTGCCAGCTCTAGGGGGGGGGGTAATTCACCCCTCCACTCT.

This clonotype was seen many times. The chain carries TRBV20-1 and TRBJ2-3; 10 bases agree with TRBD2. The CDR3 covers 15 residues. After removal of 7 bases from V and 4 bases from J, the junction contained 11 bases not matched to a gene. Per germline, CDR1 DFQATT and CDR2 SNEGSKA (reference sequence). CDR3 nucleotide sequence: TGCAGTGAGGCTAGCGGGAGAGGTGGGTCAGATACGCAGTATTTT. Translated, it gives CSEASGRGGSDTQYF.

This clonotype has a count of ten or more. The chain carries TRBV9 and TRBJ1-1; 11 bases fit TRBD1. Germline V gives CDR1 SGDLS, CDR2 YYNGEE. CDR3 length equals 15 residues. V lost 2 bases, J lost 2 bases, and 2 bases stayed unmatched. CDR3 residues: CASSVGQGVNTEAFF. DNA for the CDR3: TGTGCCAGCAGCGTGGGACAGGGGGTCAACACTGAAGCTTTCTTT.

The V call is TRBV20-1, the J call TRBJ1-6; unclear D gene. Trimming cost V 3 bases and J 5 bases, with 2 bases left between them. CDR3 length: 11 amino acids. Germline-derived CDR1 and CDR2 are DFQATT and SNEGSKA (reference sequence). The CDR3 region is CSASDNSPLHF. CDR3 in DNA: TGCAGTGCTAGTGATAATTCACCCCTCCACTTT.

This clonotype was picked up a small number of times. The chain uses TRBV6-5 and TRBJ1-4, with 7 bases fitting TRBD1. The CDR3 runs 17 residues. Germline CDR1 is MNHEY and CDR2 is SVGAGI. V trimming: 4 bases; J trimming: 2 bases; junction bases outside the gene matches: 10. CDR3 sequence: CASSSGGILATNEKLFF. The CDR3 DNA reads TGTGCCAGCAGTTCAGGGGGAATACTTGCTACTAATGAAAAACTGTTTTTT.

This chain uses TRBV18 with TRBJ1-3; 8 bases are a match to TRBD1. The V and J ends lost 4 bases and 0 bases, in that order; junction bases with no gene match: 5. The CDR3 sequence is 16 residues long. Looked up from germline, CDR1 is KGHSH and CDR2 is LQKENI. The CDR3 bases are TGTGCCAGCTCACGACAGGGGCTCAACTCTGGAAACACCATATATTTT. Translation gives CASSRQGLNSGNTIYF.

The chain has TRBV24-1 and TRBJ2-3; tentatively, D is TRBD1 (6 bases). This CDR3 has 13 amino acids. The germline CDR1 and CDR2 sequences are KGHDR and SFDVKD. The V end lost 6 bases, the J end lost 6 bases, and 12 bases lay between the germline ends. In DNA, the CDR3 is TGTGCCACCAGTAGGGGGAATCCCGATACGCAGTATTTT. This codes for CATSRGNPDTQYF.

There are many counts of this clonotype. V and J are TRBV5-1 and TRBJ1-4; perhaps TRBD1 as D (5 bases). Trimming shortened V by 0 bases and J by 8 bases, and 14 bases separated the two germline ends. Germline V CDR1 and CDR2: SGHRS, YFSETQ. There are 15 residues in the CDR3. The CDR3 bases are TGCGCCAGCAGCTTGGCTGGGGCTCGGGGCGAAAAACTGTTTTTT. This encodes CASSLAGARGEKLFF.

Ten or more counts support this clonotype. The chain has TRBV9 and TRBJ2-3; D is possibly TRBD1 or TRBD2 (6 bases each). CDR3 length equals 15 residues. V was cut by 0 bases and J by 2 bases, with 10 bases left in between. The germline gives CDR1 SGDLS, CDR2 YYNGEE. CDR3 residues: CASSVGPGATDTQYF. DNA of the CDR3: TGTGCCAGCAGCGTAGGTCCGGGGGCCACAGATACGCAGTATTTT.

This clonotype was detected ten times or more. This chain connects TRBV6-5 to TRBJ1-1; D call uncertain. Germline assignment: CDR1 MNHEY and CDR2 SVGAGI. There are 13 residues in the CDR3. The V and J ends lost 5 bases and 4 bases respectively, with 11 bases between them. In DNA, the CDR3 is TGTGCCAGCAGTAGCCAGGCGGGCACTGAAGCTTTCTTT. It is translated as CASSSQAGTEAFF.

This clonotype appeared many times. The gene calls are TRBV7-2 and TRBJ1-1, with D perhaps matching TRBD1 (6 bases). The CDR3 runs to 13 residues. Germline V lookup: CDR1 SGHTA, CDR2 FQGNSA. Trimming left V 3 bases short and J 3 bases short, with 8 bases between. The CDR3 region has the DNA TGTGCCAGCAGCTTGACAGGTTACACTGAAGCTTTCTTT. It yields the protein CASSLTGYTEAFF.

The rearrangement uses TRBV10-3 and TRBJ2-6; D is unclear. V was shortened by 4 bases and J by 0 bases, with 10 bases between the two germline ends. Germline V gene sequence: CDR1 ENHRY, CDR2 SYGVKD. The CDR3 extends over 16 amino acids. CDR3 region: CAISGLQSSGANVLTF. In nucleotides, the CDR3 is TGTGCCATCAGTGGGTTACAGAGCTCTGGGGCCAACGTCCTGACTTTC.

The V and J genes are TRBV29-1 and TRBJ2-7, with 11 bases fitting TRBD2. Germline loops: CDR1 SQVTM, CDR2 ANQGSEA. J lost 9 bases, V lost 6 bases, and 10 bases had no gene match. This CDR3 spans 13 amino acids. CDR3 coding DNA: TGCAGCGTAGGACTAGCGGGCTATGTTGTGCAGTACTTC. It specifies CSVGLAGYVVQYF.

This clonotype occurred a few times. This rearrangement joins TRBV5-6 to TRBJ2-5; unclear D gene. Per the germline V gene, CDR1 is SGHDT and CDR2 is YYEEEE. The ends were cut back, 0 bases at V and 8 bases at J, with 11 bases in the middle. This CDR3 spans 13 amino acids. The CDR3 DNA reads as TGTGCCAGCAGCTTGGCTGGGTCGATTACCCAGTACTTC. Protein: CASSLAGSITQYF.

This chain connects TRBV30 to TRBJ1-1, with D unresolved. Germline values: CDR1 GTSNPN, CDR2 SVGIG (reference sequence). The CDR3 consists of 13 residues. Trimming pared 1 base from V and 1 base from J, leaving 7 bases between. The DNA for the CDR3 is TGTGCCTGGAGTGGTAGGGAGAACACTGAAGCTTTCTTT. This encodes CAWSGRENTEAFF.

This clonotype was seen ten or more times. The chain couples TRBV7-9 to TRBJ2-7; possibly TRBD2 for D (5 bases). V shed 5 bases and J shed 3 bases, with 17 bases lying between them. This CDR3 contains 15 residues. Germline V gives CDR1 SEHNR, CDR2 FQNEAQ (reference sequence). CDR3 region: CASSRLGIRGYEQYF. DNA of the CDR3: TGTGCCAGCAGCCGCTTGGGGATTCGGGGCTACGAGCAGTACTTC.

V usage is TRBV19 and J usage is TRBJ2-3; 10 positions match TRBD2. In germline, CDR1 is LNHDA, CDR2 SQIVND (reference sequence). The CDR3 loop spans 17 amino acids. V lost 3 bases, J lost 3 bases, and 9 bases stayed unmatched. The CDR3 here is CASSIPTLAGETDTQYF. The CDR3 DNA reads as TGTGCCAGTAGTATCCCTACTCTAGCGGGAGAGACAGATACGCAGTATTTT.

This clonotype appeared once. An end of the junction differs from the germline gene, which may be a read error. The chain recombines TRBV3-1 with TRBJ2-3; D possibly uses TRBD1 or TRBD2 (5 bases each). CDR1 and CDR2 from the germline V gene are LGHDT and YNNKEL (reference sequence). The CDR3 has 16 residues. CDR3 amino acids: CASSLTPGINTGTQYF. CDR3 DNA: TGTGCCAGCAGCCTAACCCCCGGGATCAACACAGGTACGCAGTATTTT.

This clonotype appeared many times. The chain couples TRBV9 to TRBJ2-3; D gene ambiguous. From germline, CDR1 is SGDLS and CDR2 YYNGEE. The CDR3 has 13 amino acids. V was clipped by 3 bases and J by 2 bases, with 7 bases between them. The CDR3 loop is CASSARFTDTQYF. In DNA form, the CDR3 reads TGTGCCAGCAGCGCGAGATTCACAGATACGCAGTATTTT.

This clonotype was found a few times. The CDR3 DNA sequence: TGTGCCACCAGCAGGTGGGGGGCCTGGGACTATGGCTACACCTTC. Its translation: CATSRWGAWDYGYTF. This chain links TRBV15 with TRBJ1-2; D is possibly TRBD1 (6 bases). Germline CDR1 reads LNHNV; CDR2 reads YYDKDF (reference sequence). V lost 3 bases to trimming and J lost 3 bases, with 14 bases between them. The CDR3 totals 15 residues.